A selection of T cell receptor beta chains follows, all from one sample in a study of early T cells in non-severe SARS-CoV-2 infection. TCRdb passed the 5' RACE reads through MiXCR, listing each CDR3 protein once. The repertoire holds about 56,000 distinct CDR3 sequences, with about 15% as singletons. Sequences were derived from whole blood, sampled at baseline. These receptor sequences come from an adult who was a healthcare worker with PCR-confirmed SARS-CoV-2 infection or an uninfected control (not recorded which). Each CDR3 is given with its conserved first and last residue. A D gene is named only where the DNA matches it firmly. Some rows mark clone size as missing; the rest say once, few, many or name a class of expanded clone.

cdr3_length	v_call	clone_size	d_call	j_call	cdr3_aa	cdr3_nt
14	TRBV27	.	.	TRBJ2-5	CASSYRARTETQYF	TGTGCCAGCAGCTACAGGGCCCGAACGGAGACCCAGTACTTC
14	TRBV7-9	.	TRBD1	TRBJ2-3	CASSRDRNTDTQYF	TGTGCCAGCAGCCGGGACAGAAACACAGATACGCAGTATTTT
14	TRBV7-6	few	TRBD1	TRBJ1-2	CASSPTYRGRGYTF	TGTGCCAGCAGCCCCACGTACAGGGGAAGAGGCTACACCTTC
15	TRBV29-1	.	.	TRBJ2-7	CGARPSRSKAYEQYF	TGCGGCGCACGACCAAGCAGGTCCAAGGCCTACGAGCAGTACTTC
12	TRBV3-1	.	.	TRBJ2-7	CASSQGGPAQYF	TGTGCCAGCAGCCAGGGGGGGCCGGCTCAGTACTTC
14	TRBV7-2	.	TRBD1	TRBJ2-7	CASSWTGGLYEQYF	TGTGCCAGCAGCTGGACAGGGGGCTTATACGAGCAGTACTTC
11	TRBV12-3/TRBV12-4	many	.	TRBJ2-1	CASGFMYEQFF	TGTGCCAGCGGCTTTATGTATGAGCAGTTCTTC
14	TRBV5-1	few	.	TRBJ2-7	CASSFYSNSYEQYF	TGCGCCAGCAGCTTTTATAGCAACTCCTACGAGCAGTACTTC
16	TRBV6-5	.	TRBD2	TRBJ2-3	CASSSPLAGGTDTQYF	TGTGCCAGCAGTTCGCCATTAGCGGGGGGCACAGATACGCAGTATTTT
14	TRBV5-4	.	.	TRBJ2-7	CASSSSKSGDEQYF	TGTGCCAGCAGCTCGTCAAAATCAGGGGACGAGCAGTACTTC
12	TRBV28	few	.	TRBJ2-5	CASRALSATQYF	TGTGCCAGCAGAGCGCTCAGCGCGACCCAGTACTTC
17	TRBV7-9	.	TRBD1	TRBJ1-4	CASSLAGGFATNEKLFF	TGTGCCAGCAGCTTAGCAGGGGGCTTCGCAACTAATGAAAAACTGTTTTTT
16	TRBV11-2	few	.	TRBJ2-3	CASSTEGASGTDTQYF	TGTGCCAGCAGCACCGAGGGGGCTAGCGGGACAGATACGCAGTATTTT
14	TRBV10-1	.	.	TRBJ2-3	CASSRTPSTDTQYF	TGCGCCAGCAGTCGGACACCTAGCACAGATACGCAGTATTTT
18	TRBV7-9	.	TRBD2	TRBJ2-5	CASRQGGSSGENQETQYF	TGTGCCAGCAGGCAAGGGGGGTCTAGCGGGGAGAACCAAGAGACCCAGTACTTC
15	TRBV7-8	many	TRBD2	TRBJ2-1	CASSSGLAGGNEQFF	TGTGCCAGCAGCTCCGGACTAGCGGGAGGCAATGAGCAGTTCTTC
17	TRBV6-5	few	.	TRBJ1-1	CASSYSKQPGRNTEAFF	TGTGCCAGCAGTTACTCGAAGCAACCCGGTCGGAACACTGAAGCTTTCTTT
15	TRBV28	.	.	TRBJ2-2	CASSLMFVDVGELFF	TGTGCCAGCAGTTTGATGTTTGTAGACGTCGGGGAGCTGTTTTTT
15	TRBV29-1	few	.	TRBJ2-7	CSVENSVDGLYEQYF	TGCAGCGTTGAAAACTCTGTCGACGGTCTCTACGAGCAGTACTTC
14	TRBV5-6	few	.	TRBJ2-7	CASSPAFRSYEQYF	TGTGCCAGCAGCCCTGCTTTTCGCTCCTACGAGCAGTACTTC
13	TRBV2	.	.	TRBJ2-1	CASSEFDINEQFF	TGTGCCAGCAGTGAATTTGACATCAATGAGCAGTTCTTC
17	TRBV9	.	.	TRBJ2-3	CASSLPLGHTSTDTQYF	TGTGCCAGCAGCCTCCCTTTGGGACACACATCCACAGATACGCAGTATTTT
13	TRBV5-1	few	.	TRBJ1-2	CASSDKAFYGYTF	TGCGCCAGCAGCGATAAGGCCTTTTATGGCTACACCTTC